One sample yielded the 7 T cell receptor beta chains listed below, sequenced in a study of blood T cell repertoires in COVID-19 (dated by TCRdb to the early 2020s). Receptor amplification or capture employed the immunoSEQ multiplex PCR assay. TCRdb retrieved this table from immuneACCESS and kept in-frame rearrangements only. Not all clones are present; in checked studies, unresolved V genes account for under half, and no reason is known for the remainder. The sample yields more than 90,000 clones; over 80% were counted once. Together, the top ten hold 0.7% to 1% of the sample. The specimen sequenced was peripheral blood. These receptor sequences come from a woman between 70 and 85 years old with acute or convalescent COVID-19.

This clone occurred a few times. This rearrangement joins TRBV9 to TRBJ1-1; the match to TRBD1 covers 8 bases. Germline values: CDR1 SGDLS, CDR2 YYNGEE. This CDR3 comprises 16 residues. The V gene end was trimmed by 3 bases and the J gene end by 3 bases; junction bases not matched to a gene: 10. The CDR3 DNA reads as TGTGCCAGCAGCGCCGCCCCGACAGGGGTGGACACTGAAGCTTTCTTT. It codes for CASSAAPTGVDTEAFF.

This clone has only a few counts. The genes are TRBV6-5 and TRBJ1-1, with TRBD1 matching over 10 bases. The CDR3 has 15 amino acids. After removal of 6 bases from V and 2 bases from J, the junction contained 6 bases not matched to a gene. CDR1 is MNHEY and CDR2 is SVGAGI in the germline V gene. The CDR3 is CASRDRGRVNTEAFF. In DNA form, the CDR3 reads TGTGCCAGCAGAGACAGGGGGCGGGTTAACACTGAAGCTTTCTTT.

This clone was seen a few times. The chain employs TRBV10-3 and TRBJ2-2; no definite D call. Germline CDR1 reads ENHRY; CDR2 reads SYGVKD. This CDR3 spans 12 amino acids. The germline V and J ends were trimmed by 3 bases and 6 bases, with 5 bases remaining between them. The CDR3 DNA sequence: TGTGCCATCAGTGATCCAGCCGGGGAGCTGTTTTTT. The encoded protein is CAISDPAGELFF.

The chain recombines TRBV19 with TRBJ2-3; D gene uncertain. Germline CDR1 LNHDA, CDR2 SQIVND (reference sequence). The CDR3 is 14 residues long. Trimming took off 3 bases at V and 1 base at J, with 8 bases between the two ends. Here the CDR3 DNA reads TGTGCCAGTAGTATCGTCTTCGGCACAGATACGCAGTATTTT. Its protein is CASSIVFGTDTQYF.

The table lists this clone with a count of one. The chain has TRBV9 and TRBJ2-5; 8 bases align to TRBD2. There are 17 residues in the CDR3. The V segment lost 1 base and the J segment 4 bases; nucleotides outside the gene matches: 12. CDR1 is SGDLS, CDR2 YYNGEE, per germline. In DNA, the CDR3 is TGTGCCAGCAGCGTAAGATCCCAGGGACTAGGATTAGAGACCCAGTACTTC. It specifies CASSVRSQGLGLETQYF.

This chain connects TRBV6-5 to TRBJ2-3, with TRBD1 matching over 9 bases. Germline V gives CDR1 MNHEY, CDR2 SVGAGI. This CDR3 contains 14 residues. The V gene end was trimmed by 2 bases and the J gene end by 4 bases; junction bases not matched to a gene: 1. The CDR3 loop is CASSYDRGADTQYF. The CDR3 DNA sequence: TGTGCCAGCAGTTACGACAGGGGGGCAGATACGCAGTATTTT.

V usage is TRBV30 and J usage is TRBJ1-4, with a possible D match to TRBD1 (6 bases). V lost 2 bases, J lost 3 bases, and 13 bases lay in between. Looked up from germline, CDR1 is GTSNPN and CDR2 is SVGIG (reference sequence). This CDR3 has 15 amino acids. CDR3 protein: CAWSRGGRPNEKLFF. In DNA, the CDR3 is TGTGCCTGGAGTAGGGGGGGGCGCCCTAATGAAAAACTGTTTTTT.